This T cell receptor (beta chain) was sequenced in a study of Ad26.COV2.S vaccination and SARS-CoV-2 variants. Treatment meaning: about 20 received Ad26.COV2.S at low or high dose, single or two shots; 5 received placebo; per-sample allocation not given. Specimens were obtained on day 63 following the first vaccine or placebo injection. Produced via immunoSEQ multiplex PCR; TCRdb's table is partial and in-frame only. The sample lists fewer than 500,000 clones, about 91% occurring once. Trimming stripped 6 bases from V and 0 bases from J, with 12 bases between. Germline V gives CDR1 SNHLY, CDR2 FYNNEI. The CDR3 is made up of 15 amino acids.

The sequence was collected from a person aged 18-60 years who received the Ad26.COV2.S COVID-19 vaccine or a placebo. This material consisted of peripheral blood, taken in a trial of Ad26.COV2.S vaccine versus placebo. The rearrangement uses TRBV2 and TRBJ2-1; D is undetermined. CDR3 sequence reads: CASREQFYSYNEQFF. DNA for the CDR3: TGTGCCAGCAGGGAACAGTTCTACTCCTACAATGAGCAGTTCTTC. Full variable domain (missing parts from reference TRBV2 and TRBJ2-1): EPEVTQTPSHQVTQMGQEVILRCVPISNHLYFYWYRQILGQKVEFLVSFYNNEISEKSEIFDDQFSVERPDGSNFTLKIRSTKLEDSAMYFCASREQFYSYNEQFFGPGTRLTVL.